The sequence of this T cell receptor beta chain was determined in a study of T cell changes during pregnancy in multiple sclerosis. Germline V gene data show CDR1 as KGHSH and CDR2 as LQKENI. The CDR3 is made up of 13 amino acids. The ends were cut back, 6 bases at V and 5 bases at J, with 13 bases in the middle. The method was immunoSEQ multiplex PCR; TCRdb's version includes in-frame clones alone and lacks a portion of them. This sample carries approximately 80,000 clones, about 90% of them seen once, and the ten largest clones take 3.5% to 4%. Material: PBMCs, obtained in the first trimester of pregnancy. The sequence came from a female donor in good health, serving as a control in a pregnancy study. Some clones in this sample may be carry-over from other donors' samples. The chain carries TRBV18 and TRBJ1-2; possible D gene TRBD1, 5 bases. CDR3 coding DNA: TGTGCCAGCTCCCCGGACAAAGGGTATGGCTACACCTTC. This gives the protein CASSPDKGYGYTF.